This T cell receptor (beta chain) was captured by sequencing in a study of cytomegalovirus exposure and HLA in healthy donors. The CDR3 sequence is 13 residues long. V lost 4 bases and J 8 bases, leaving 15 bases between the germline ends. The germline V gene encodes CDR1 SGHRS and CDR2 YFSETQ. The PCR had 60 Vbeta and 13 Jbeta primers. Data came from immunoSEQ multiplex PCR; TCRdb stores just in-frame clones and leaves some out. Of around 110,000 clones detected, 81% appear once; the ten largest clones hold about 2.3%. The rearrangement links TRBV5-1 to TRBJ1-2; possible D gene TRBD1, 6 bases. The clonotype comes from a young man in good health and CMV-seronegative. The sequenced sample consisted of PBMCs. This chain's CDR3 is CASSTNREGGYTF. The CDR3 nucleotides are TGCGCCAGCAGCACCAACAGGGAAGGGGGCTACACCTTC.